This T cell receptor beta chain was captured in a study of identical twins. This CDR3 spans 15 amino acids. The germline V gene has CDR1 LGHNA and CDR2 YSLEER. Trimming left V 0 bases short and J 4 bases short, with 13 bases between. TCRdb called the 5' RACE reads again in MiXCR, with one record for every CDR3 protein. The data contain 690,000 or so distinct CDR3 sequences, about 9.4% of them singletons. The sample was also reused in another study, on yellow fever vaccine responses in identical twins. That source reports: Twins reportedly appeared to share part of their vaccine T cell response while keeping part individual.

The chain recombines TRBV4-3 with TRBJ2-7; perhaps TRBD1 as D (5 bases). The TCR comes from a woman aged 18-30 years in good health. Source material: PBMCs. CDR3: CASSQEDSPLYEQYF. DNA for the CDR3: TGCGCCAGCAGCCAAGAAGACAGCCCCTTATACGAGCAGTACTTC.